This paragraph covers one TCR beta chain sequence. The sample is drawn from a study of blood T cell repertoires in COVID-19. Produced via immunoSEQ multiplex PCR; TCRdb's table is partial and in-frame only. The sample lists fewer than 250,000 clones, roughly 83% occurring once. The V and J ends lost 4 bases and 4 bases respectively, with 13 bases between them. The CDR3 is 14 amino acids. The germline CDR1 and CDR2 sequences are SNHLY and FYNNEI. This clonotype was obtained from an elderly woman with COVID-19, enrolled during active disease. The V call is TRBV2, the J call TRBJ1-1; unclear D gene. The sequencing sample was made of peripheral blood. Here the CDR3 reads CASSVSPPATEAFF. The CDR3 DNA sequence: TGTGCCAGCAGTGTTAGCCCGCCGGCCACTGAAGCTTTCTTT.